One and the same sample provided the 5 T cell receptor beta chains below, sequenced in a study of blood T cell repertoires in COVID-19. The data were produced by immunoSEQ multiplex PCR, yet TCRdb's version contains in-frame clones alone and is incomplete. The repertoire holds 350,000 to 500,000 clones, 88% seen once, with roughly 1.4% in the top ten. Material: PBMCs or T cells enriched from blood (not recorded which). These receptors were taken from a woman aged 18-30 years who had been exposed to COVID-19.

The CDR3 coding sequence is TGTGCCAGCAGCCCTTCCGGAGGATTTGAAGCTTTCTTT. Amino acid sequence: CASSPSGGFEAFF. The V and J genes are TRBV4-2 and TRBJ1-1; D gene uncertain. CDR3 length: 13 amino acids. In germline, CDR1 is LGHNA, CDR2 YNFKEQ. V was trimmed by 4 bases and J by 7 bases, leaving 13 bases between them.

This sequence joins TRBV10-2 and TRBJ1-2, with 10 positions matching TRBD1. The CDR3 is 16 amino acids. Germline lookup yields CDR1 WSHSY and CDR2 SAAADI. V lost 0 bases to trimming and J lost 4 bases; unmatched junction nucleotides: 5. The CDR3 is CASSESGGQGIYGYTF. CDR3 coding DNA: TGCGCCAGCAGTGAGTCAGGGGGACAGGGGATCTATGGCTACACCTTC.

V is TRBV4-3 and J is TRBJ1-1; the D gene is possibly TRBD1 (5 bases). Germline CDR1 is LGHNA and CDR2 is YSLEER. V was shortened by 6 bases and J by 1 base, with 12 bases between the two germline ends. The length of the CDR3 is 14 residues. The CDR3 nucleotides read TGCGCCAGCAGTGGGGGACTTAAGAACACTGAAGCTTTCTTT. Amino acids: CASSGGLKNTEAFF.

V gene TRBV15 combines with J gene TRBJ2-7; no clear D gene. The germline gives CDR1 LNHNV, CDR2 YYDKDF (reference sequence). Trimming took 0 bases from V and 0 from J, leaving 6 bases between them. The CDR3 contains 14 residues. The CDR3 DNA sequence: TGTGCCACCAGCAGAGACACCTACTCCTACGAGCAGTACTTC. Amino acid sequence: CATSRDTYSYEQYF.

This clone came up once. This chain links TRBV28 with TRBJ2-6; D possibly corresponds to TRBD2 (6 bases). Germline CDR1 is MDHEN and CDR2 is SYDVKM. The ends were cut back, 10 bases at V and 2 bases at J, with 18 bases in the middle. The CDR3 loop spans 16 amino acids. DNA of the CDR3: TGTGCCATCGGACCGGGGGTAGGAACTGGGGCCAACGTCCTGACTTTC. Its protein is CAIGPGVGTGANVLTF.